The 32 T cell receptor beta chains below come from one sample, sequenced in a study of shared clonotypes between healthy human individuals. Some clones are missing from TCRdb's copy, which holds only in-frame ones; the method was immunoSEQ multiplex PCR. The sample yields about 560,000 clones, around three quarters seen once. The sequencing input was PBMCs. The source of these receptors is a woman in her 40s in good health. Some clones in this sample may be carry-over from other donors' samples.

The chain employs TRBV4-1 and TRBJ2-7; 7 bases align to TRBD2. Germline V gene sequence: CDR1 MGHRA, CDR2 YSYEKL. The CDR3 has 13 amino acids. Trimming took 4 bases from V and 4 from J; bases not matched to a gene: 4. As DNA, the CDR3 is TGCGCCAGCAGCCTACGGGAGGAGTACGAGCAGTACTTC. This gives the protein CASSLREEYEQYF.

The chain uses TRBV7-2 and TRBJ2-3, with 7 bases lining up with TRBD1. V shed 0 bases, J shed 3 bases, and the junction held 12 bases outside the gene matches. This CDR3 is 18 amino acids long. Germline CDR1 and CDR2: SGHTA and FQGNSA. CDR3 in amino acids: CASSLAGARGYVTDTQYF. CDR3 in DNA: TGTGCCAGCAGCTTAGCCGGGGCCAGGGGGTACGTTACAGATACGCAGTATTTT.

This clone was seen just once. The chain recombines TRBV7-2 with TRBJ2-3; D is ambiguous. The CDR3 extends over 14 amino acids. Per the germline V gene, CDR1 is SGHTA and CDR2 is FQGNSA. V was clipped by 1 base and J by 4 bases, with 9 bases between them. As DNA, the CDR3 is TGTGCCAGCAGCTTAGTAGGGTGGGCAGATACGCAGTATTTT. It translates to CASSLVGWADTQYF.

This chain joins TRBV27 and TRBJ2-7; 7 bases are a match to TRBD2. From germline, CDR1 is MNHEY and CDR2 SMNVEV (reference sequence). CDR3 length equals 15 residues. Trimming took 5 bases from V and 3 from J; bases not matched to a gene: 10. CDR3 sequence: CASSPTGTNFYEQYF. Here the CDR3 DNA reads TGTGCCAGCAGTCCTACCGGGACTAACTTCTACGAGCAGTACTTC.

This chain joins TRBV7-9 and TRBJ2-3; possibly TRBD2 for D (6 bases). The CDR3 has 15 amino acids. Per the germline V gene, CDR1 is SEHNR and CDR2 is FQNEAQ (reference sequence). V was shortened by 8 bases and J by 0 bases, with 15 bases between the two germline ends. CDR3 region: CASRGTGNSTDTQYF. DNA of the CDR3: TGTGCCAGCCGGGGGACGGGAAACAGCACAGATACGCAGTATTTT.

The chain joins TRBV5-1 to TRBJ1-2; TRBD1 agrees at 12 bases. Losses at the gene ends were 1 base for V and 3 bases for J; bases not matched to a gene: 7. The CDR3 is 17 amino acids. Germline CDR1 and CDR2: SGHRS and YFSETQ. CDR3 amino acids: CASSLRDRGPQDYGYTF. In DNA, the CDR3 is TGCGCCAGCAGCTTGAGGGACAGGGGGCCTCAGGACTATGGCTACACCTTC.

The chain combines TRBV27 with TRBJ2-1; tentative D call: TRBD1 (6 bases). CDR3 length: 15 amino acids. The V and J ends lost 2 bases and 5 bases respectively, with 13 bases between them. The germline V gene has CDR1 MNHEY and CDR2 SMNVEV (reference sequence). Here the CDR3 reads CASSLAGTNHNEQFF. The DNA of the CDR3 is TGTGCCAGCAGTTTAGCCGGGACAAATCACAATGAGCAGTTCTTC.

There are a few counts of this clone. V is TRBV5-1 and J is TRBJ2-1, with 9 bases identical to TRBD1. Trimming removed 0 bases from V and 2 bases from J; junction bases left unmatched: 9. In germline, CDR1 is SGHRS, CDR2 YFSETQ. The CDR3 loop spans 18 amino acids. CDR3 in amino acids: CASSLGRWGQGPYNEQFF. The CDR3 DNA follows: TGCGCCAGCAGCTTGGGGAGGTGGGGACAGGGTCCCTACAATGAGCAGTTCTTC.

Regarding this clone: A junction end diverges from the germline sequence, so it may reflect a read error. The V and J genes are TRBV10-3 and TRBJ1-1; D remains unclear. This CDR3 comprises 10 residues. CDR1 is ENHRY, CDR2 SYGVKD, per germline. The CDR3 nucleotides are TGCCCCTTTATGAACACTGAAGCTTTCTTT. This encodes CPFMNTEAFF.

V is TRBV7-9 and J is TRBJ2-2, with TRBD2 as a possible D gene (6 bases). CDR1 SEHNR and CDR2 FQNEAQ come from the germline V gene (reference sequence). The CDR3 runs to 15 residues. Trimming removed 0 bases from V and 5 bases from J, with 10 bases in between. The CDR3 DNA reads as TGTGCCAGCAGCTTAGCGGGAGGTAGAACCGGGGAGCTGTTTTTT. It specifies CASSLAGGRTGELFF. The variable domain in full, with the rest retrieved from reference TRBV7-9 and TRBJ2-2, is DTGVSQNPRHKITKRGQNVTFRCDPISEHNRLYWYRQTLGQGPEFLTYFQNEAQLEKSRLLSDRFSAERPKGSFSTLEIQRTEQGDSAMYLCASSLAGGRTGELFFGEGSRLTVL.

This chain uses TRBV10-3 with TRBJ2-1; TRBD1 matches at 9 bases. Germline V gives CDR1 ENHRY, CDR2 SYGVKD. J gave up 0 bases and V 6 bases, and 3 bases lay outside the gene matches. This CDR3 is 15 amino acids long. CDR3 sequence reads: CAIRRTGDSYNEQFF. CDR3 coding DNA: TGTGCCATCAGGAGGACAGGGGACTCCTACAATGAGCAGTTCTTC.

This clone was seen only a few times. The gene calls are TRBV6-5 and TRBJ2-1; 7 positions match TRBD2. The CDR3 contains 14 residues. Germline-derived CDR1 and CDR2 are MNHEY and SVGAGI. The V gene end was trimmed by 7 bases and the J gene end by 8 bases; junction bases not matched to a gene: 11. The CDR3 nucleotides are TGTGCCAGCACCTCAGGCGGGAGTCGGGATGAGCAGTTCTTC. This gives the protein CASTSGGSRDEQFF.

This clone was counted only a few times. A read error may be the cause here, since a much bigger clone is one base away. Distinct nucleotide sequences in the sample also encode this CDR3. The chain is built from TRBV30 and TRBJ1-2; D is uncertain. Germline CDR1 reads GTSNPN; CDR2 reads SVGIG (reference sequence). This CDR3 has 13 residues. DNA for the CDR3: TGTGCATGGAGTGAGATGACTCACTATGGCTACACCTTC. It translates to CAWSEMTHYGYTF.

The J gene is TRBJ2-1, the V gene TRBV6-1, with D tentatively TRBD2 (7 bases). The CDR3 spans 16 residues. The germline V and J ends were trimmed by 0 bases and 6 bases, with 15 bases remaining between them. Germline V gene lookup returns CDR1 MNHNS and CDR2 SASEGT. CDR3 sequence (DNA): TGTGCCAGCAGTGAAGCGCTTCGGGGGGCACCCAATGAGCAGTTCTTC. Translating gives CASSEALRGAPNEQFF.

J is TRBJ2-2 and V is TRBV9; 8 bases are shared with TRBD1. This CDR3 contains 13 residues. V lost 3 bases to trimming and J lost 10 bases; unmatched junction nucleotides: 5. Looked up from germline, CDR1 is SGDLS and CDR2 is YYNGEE. CDR3 sequence reads: CASSGQGNEELFF. As DNA, the CDR3 is TGTGCCAGCAGCGGACAGGGGAACGAGGAGCTGTTTTTT.

The rearrangement uses TRBV18 and TRBJ1-1, with unresolved D. V was clipped by 3 bases and J by 1 base, with 12 bases between them. Germline V lookup: CDR1 KGHSH, CDR2 LQKENI. There are 15 residues in the CDR3. The chain's CDR3 is CASSPSGRPNTEAFF. CDR3 sequence (DNA): TGTGCCAGCTCACCGTCCGGACGGCCGAACACTGAAGCTTTCTTT.

The rearrangement links TRBV18 to TRBJ2-3; D is ambiguous. Germline V lookup: CDR1 KGHSH, CDR2 LQKENI. This CDR3 spans 12 amino acids. The V end lost 6 bases, the J end lost 2 bases, and 6 bases lay between the germline ends. For the CDR3, the DNA is TGTGCCAGCTCCGACCTCACAGATACGCAGTATTTT. It specifies CASSDLTDTQYF.

A single count supports this clone. The V call is TRBV19, the J call TRBJ2-5, with D perhaps being TRBD1 or TRBD2 (6 bases each). Trimming left V 10 bases short and J 4 bases short, with 16 bases between. In germline, CDR1 is LNHDA, CDR2 SQIVND (reference sequence). CDR3 length: 13 residues. The CDR3, as DNA: TGTGCCACTGGGGGGCAGGCGGCAGAGACCCAGTACTTC. It yields the protein CATGGQAAETQYF.

This clone was detected once. The chain combines TRBV7-2 with TRBJ2-2; D is possibly TRBD2 (6 bases). The CDR3 contains 16 residues. Deletions cut 4 bases from V and 2 bases from J, with 14 bases between. Looked up from germline, CDR1 is SGHTA and CDR2 is FQGNSA. CDR3 sequence (DNA): TGTGCCAGCAGCTCCAACGGCGGGGCTAACACCGGGGAGCTGTTTTTT. This codes for CASSSNGGANTGELFF.

The genes are TRBV19 and TRBJ2-2, with D hard to call. Trimming stripped 6 bases from V and 0 bases from J, with 8 bases between. The CDR3 sequence is 14 residues long. Looked up from germline, CDR1 is LNHDA and CDR2 is SQIVND (reference sequence). The CDR3 spells CASSVDANTGELFF. As DNA, the CDR3 is TGTGCCAGTAGCGTGGACGCGAACACCGGGGAGCTGTTTTTT. The full variable domain, completed using reference TRBV19 and TRBJ2-2, is DGGITQSPKYLFRKEGQNVTLSCEQNLNHDAMYWYRQDPGQGLRLIYYSQIVNDFQKGDIAEGYSVSREKKESFPLTVTSAQKNPTAFYLCASSVDANTGELFFGEGSRLTVL.

A remark on this clone: With a far larger clone one base away, a read error is the likely cause. The final CDR3 position lacks the conserved phenylalanine or tryptophan, pointing to a likely read error. The chain has TRBV4-3 and TRBJ2-3; D is unclear. Germline loops: CDR1 LGHNA, CDR2 YSLEER. Trimming took 0 bases from V and 8 from J, leaving 12 bases between them. The CDR3 has 14 amino acids. The CDR3 region is CASSQDSSRATQYS. The DNA of the CDR3 is TGCGCCAGCAGCCAAGATAGCAGCCGGGCTACGCAGTATTCT.

To note about this clone: A much bigger clone sits one base away, suggesting this may be a read error. The rearrangement uses TRBV7-3 and TRBJ2-1; 9 bases are a match to TRBD2. The CDR3 contains 15 residues. Germline V lookup: CDR1 SGHTA, CDR2 FQGTGA. With V trimmed by 2 bases and J by 2 bases, 1 base remained unmatched. Here the CDR3 DNA reads TGTGCCAGCAGCTTACGCGGGAGGGCCTACAATGAGCAGTTCTTC. As protein: CASSLRGRAYNEQFF.

The chain uses TRBV7-2 and TRBJ2-1; TRBD1 aligns across 8 bases. This CDR3 contains 13 residues. Trimming removed 6 bases from V and 10 bases from J; junction bases left unmatched: 8. The germline V gene encodes CDR1 SGHTA and CDR2 FQGNSA. The CDR3 is CASSPPGGGEQFF. As DNA, the CDR3 is TGTGCCAGCAGTCCGCCAGGGGGCGGGGAGCAGTTCTTC.

The sample holds one count of this clone. J is TRBJ2-7 and V is TRBV18; 8 positions agree with TRBD2. CDR3 length equals 16 residues. The V and J ends lost 2 bases and 0 bases, in that order; junction bases with no gene match: 6. Looked up from germline, CDR1 is KGHSH and CDR2 is LQKENI. The CDR3 DNA sequence: TGTGCCAGCTCACCAGGACTAGCCTGGAGCTCCTACGAGCAGTACTTC. Encoded protein: CASSPGLAWSSYEQYF.

The gene calls are TRBV7-3 and TRBJ2-1, with 7 bases identical to TRBD1. From germline, CDR1 is SGHTA and CDR2 FQGTGA. The CDR3 is 14 amino acids. V was clipped by 4 bases and J by 3 bases; unmatched bases: 3. In nucleotides, the CDR3 is TGTGCCAGCAGCTCCTCAGGGGGCTACAATGAGCAGTTCTTC. Translation gives CASSSSGGYNEQFF.

The chain couples TRBV2 to TRBJ2-3; tentatively, D is TRBD1 (5 bases). The CDR3 loop spans 15 amino acids. With 4 bases removed from V and 0 bases from J, the gap between germline ends came to 11 bases. The germline gives CDR1 SNHLY, CDR2 FYNNEI. CDR3 in amino acids: CASSVRTPSTDTQYF. CDR3 nucleotides: TGTGCCAGCAGTGTGAGGACACCCAGCACAGATACGCAGTATTTT.

The chain recombines TRBV28 with TRBJ2-5, with D maybe TRBD2 (6 bases). CDR3 length: 15 amino acids. Germline CDR1 reads MDHEN; CDR2 reads SYDVKM. V lost 1 base and J 5 bases, leaving 14 bases between the germline ends. Written as DNA, the CDR3 is TGTGCCAGCAGTTTATTGGGGGGTGGCAGGGAGACCCAGTACTTC. It translates to CASSLLGGGRETQYF.

J is TRBJ2-7 and V is TRBV29-1; TRBD2 is a possible D gene (5 bases). CDR3 length: 16 amino acids. CDR1 is SQVTM and CDR2 is ANQGSEA in the germline V gene. Trimming stripped 4 bases from V and 7 bases from J, with 26 bases between. The CDR3 region has the DNA TGCAGCGTTGCGTCAGTGGACGGGGTATACACGAGGGAGCAGTACTTC. Translated: CSVASVDGVYTREQYF.

This clone was recorded once. The same CDR3 is also encoded by other DNA sequences in this sample. The chain uses TRBV15 and TRBJ2-1; tentative D call: TRBD1 (7 bases). This CDR3 region has 15 residues. Germline-derived CDR1 and CDR2 are LNHNV and YYDKDF (reference sequence). Trimming stripped 0 bases from V and 4 bases from J, with 10 bases between. This CDR3 reads CATSRDRGEYNEQFF. DNA of the CDR3: TGTGCCACCAGCAGAGACAGGGGGGAGTACAATGAGCAGTTCTTC. The full variable domain, in which reference TRBV15 and TRBJ2-1 provide the parts outside the CDR3, is DAMVIQNPRYQVTQFGKPVTLSCSQTLNHNVMYWYQQKSSQAPKLLFHYYDKDFNNEADTPDNFQSRRPNTSFCFLDIRSPGLGDTAMYLCATSRDRGEYNEQFFGPGTRLTVL.

The rearrangement uses TRBV9 and TRBJ2-2; maybe TRBD1 (6 bases). Trimming stripped 0 bases from V and 0 bases from J, with 9 bases between. This CDR3 has 16 residues. CDR1 and CDR2 (germline): SGDLS, YYNGEE. Written as DNA, the CDR3 is TGTGCCAGCAGCGTAGGCAGGACAGCGAACACCGGGGAGCTGTTTTTT. The encoded protein is CASSVGRTANTGELFF.

V usage is TRBV19 and J usage is TRBJ2-1; 11 positions match TRBD2. The CDR3 loop spans 18 amino acids. Germline CDR1 LNHDA, CDR2 SQIVND (reference sequence). The V segment lost 6 bases and the J segment 3 bases; nucleotides outside the gene matches: 13. CDR3: CASSPGTSGNAFYNEQFF. The DNA for the CDR3 is TGTGCCAGTAGCCCAGGGACTAGCGGCAATGCTTTCTACAATGAGCAGTTCTTC.

On this clone itself: The sample carries other DNA sequences with the same CDR3. The rearrangement uses TRBV20-1 and TRBJ2-1, with D uncertain. The ends were cut back, 6 bases at V and 1 base at J, with 4 bases in the middle. CDR1 is DFQATT and CDR2 is SNEGSKA in the germline V gene (reference sequence). CDR3 size: 11 residues. Here the CDR3 reads CSASSYNEQFF. DNA of the CDR3: TGCAGTGCGTCGTCCTACAATGAGCAGTTCTTC.